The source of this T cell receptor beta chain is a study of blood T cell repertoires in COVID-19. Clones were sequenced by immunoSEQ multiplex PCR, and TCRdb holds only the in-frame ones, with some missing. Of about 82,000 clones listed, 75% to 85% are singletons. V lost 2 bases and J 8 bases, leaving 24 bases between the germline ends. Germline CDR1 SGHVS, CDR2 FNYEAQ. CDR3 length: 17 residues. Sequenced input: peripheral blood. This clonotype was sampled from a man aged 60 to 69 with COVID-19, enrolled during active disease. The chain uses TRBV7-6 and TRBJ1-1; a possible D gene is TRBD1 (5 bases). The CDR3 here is CASSLYGNVGEGIEAFF. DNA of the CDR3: TGTGCCAGCAGCTTATATGGGAACGTAGGGGAGGGTATAGAAGCTTTCTTT.